This passage covers 17 T cell receptor beta chains from one sample sequenced in a study of blood T cell repertoires in COVID-19. Sequencing used immunoSEQ multiplex PCR; TCRdb keeps in-frame clones, though not all of them. The sample contains around 300,000 clones, 86% of which appear only once. Specimen: PBMCs or T cells enriched from blood (not recorded which). The receptor source for this set is a woman aged 18-29 years who had recovered from COVID-19.

The V gene is TRBV29-1, the J gene TRBJ2-3, with a weak D call TRBD2 (6 bases). This CDR3 is built from 14 residues. Germline-derived CDR1 and CDR2 are SQVTM and ANQGSEA. Trimming left V 7 bases short and J 0 bases short, with 14 bases between. CDR3: CSGGTGTSTDTQYF. The CDR3 DNA follows: TGCAGCGGGGGGACGGGGACTAGCACAGATACGCAGTATTTT.

The V gene is TRBV18, the J gene TRBJ2-5; the D is unclear. V lost 8 bases to trimming and J lost 4 bases, with 14 bases between them. Germline assignment: CDR1 KGHSH and CDR2 LQKENI. The CDR3 spans 13 residues. CDR3 DNA: TGTGCCAGCGTCACGGGTAGCCGAGAGACCCAGTACTTC. This encodes CASVTGSRETQYF. The full variable domain, its missing parts supplied by reference TRBV18 and TRBJ2-5, is NAGVMQNPRHLVRRRGQEARLRCSPMKGHSHVYWYRQLPEEGLKFMVYLQKENIIDESGMPKERFSAEFPKEGPSILRIQQVVRGDSAAYFCASVTGSRETQYFGPGTRLLVL.

This chain uses TRBV28 with TRBJ2-2; 8 bases fit TRBD2. Germline lookup yields CDR1 MDHEN and CDR2 SYDVKM. This CDR3 spans 17 amino acids. V dropped 5 bases and J dropped 3; count of bases not matched to a gene: 11. The CDR3 sequence is CASSHPGTSGHTGELFF. The CDR3 region has the DNA TGTGCCAGCAGTCATCCCGGTACTAGCGGACACACCGGGGAGCTGTTTTTT.

This chain connects TRBV30 to TRBJ2-1, with 11 bases that match TRBD2. The length of the CDR3 is 15 residues. The J segment lost 7 bases and the V segment lost 0 bases, leaving 5 bases of the junction unmatched. Germline CDR1 GTSNPN, CDR2 SVGIG (reference sequence). The CDR3 is CAWSVSTSGVNEQFF. For the CDR3, the DNA is TGTGCCTGGAGTGTATCGACTAGCGGGGTTAATGAGCAGTTCTTC.

This chain uses TRBV3-1 (or the pseudogene TRBV3-2) with TRBJ1-2, with a possible D match to TRBD1 (6 bases). V was cut by 4 bases and J by 10 bases, with 13 bases left in between. This CDR3 is 12 amino acids long. Germline CDR1 is LGHDT and CDR2 is YNNKEL (reference sequence). CDR3 DNA sequence: TGTGCCAGCAGCCCGTCGACAGGCCACTACACCTTC. This sequence encodes CASSPSTGHYTF.

The V and J genes are TRBV29-1 and TRBJ2-7, with D possibly matching TRBD2 (5 bases). The CDR3 is 13 residues long. Looked up from germline, CDR1 is SQVTM and CDR2 is ANQGSEA. V lost 3 bases, J lost 0 bases, and 9 bases lay in between. The CDR3 loop is CSVEGANSYEQYF. The CDR3, as DNA: TGCAGCGTTGAGGGAGCGAACTCCTACGAGCAGTACTTC.

J is TRBJ1-5 and V is TRBV4-3, with unresolved D. The V end was cut by 0 bases, the J end by 5 bases, with 5 bases between. Germline CDR1 reads LGHNA; CDR2 reads YSLEER. The CDR3 is 13 residues long. The CDR3 here is CASSQDSDQPQHF. The CDR3 DNA sequence: TGCGCCAGCAGCCAAGATTCAGATCAGCCCCAGCATTTT.

This sequence joins TRBV19 and TRBJ1-5; the match to TRBD1 covers 8 bases. Germline lookup yields CDR1 LNHDA and CDR2 SQIVND (reference sequence). V shed 7 bases, J shed 0 bases, and the junction held 5 bases outside the gene matches. This CDR3 is 15 amino acids long. DNA of the CDR3: TGTGCCAGTATAAGGGACAGGTATAGCAATCAGCCCCAGCATTTT. This sequence encodes CASIRDRYSNQPQHF.

The chain is built from TRBV27 and TRBJ2-1; the D gene is possibly TRBD1 (6 bases). The CDR3 runs 13 residues. V was cut by 3 bases and J by 12 bases, with 15 bases left in between. CDR1 is MNHEY, CDR2 SMNVEV, per germline (reference sequence). The CDR3 region is CASSFQGLSGQFF. DNA of the CDR3: TGTGCCAGCAGTTTCCAGGGGCTCAGTGGGCAGTTCTTC.

The CDR3 sequence is CASSPNTAYNSPLHF. CDR3 nucleotide sequence: TGTGCCAGCAGCCCCAACACAGCTTATAATTCACCCCTCCACTTT. V and J are TRBV11-3 and TRBJ1-6; D is unresolved. The germline gives CDR1 SGHNT, CDR2 YENEEA. V lost 5 bases to trimming and J lost 4 bases, with 12 bases between them. The CDR3 totals 15 residues.

This chain connects TRBV30 to TRBJ2-5, with a tentative D call TRBD2 (5 bases). The V and J ends lost 2 bases and 5 bases respectively, with 12 bases between them. Germline V gene lookup returns CDR1 GTSNPN and CDR2 SVGIG (reference sequence). The length of the CDR3 is 13 residues. The CDR3 is CAWSLATVETQYF. The CDR3 DNA reads as TGTGCCTGGAGTCTAGCAACCGTTGAGACCCAGTACTTC.

The chain links TRBV2 to TRBJ2-3; 8 bases are a match to TRBD2. Germline values: CDR1 SNHLY, CDR2 FYNNEI. The V and J ends lost 4 bases and 6 bases, in that order; junction bases with no gene match: 9. The CDR3 is 15 residues long. The CDR3 protein is CASSVGAAGVDTQYF. The CDR3 bases are TGTGCCAGCAGTGTAGGGGCAGCGGGAGTGGATACGCAGTATTTT.

The chain couples TRBV19 to TRBJ1-3; perhaps TRBD1 as D (6 bases). CDR1 LNHDA and CDR2 SQIVND come from the germline V gene (reference sequence). There are 18 residues in the CDR3. V was pared by 5 bases and J by 2 bases, with 22 bases between. This CDR3 is CASSLGGGAYIPGNTIYF. In DNA form, the CDR3 reads TGTGCCAGTAGTCTGGGCGGGGGCGCGTATATTCCTGGAAACACCATATATTTT.

The V gene is TRBV19, the J gene TRBJ2-5; D might be TRBD2 (6 bases). V lost 0 bases and J lost 2, with 13 bases in between. Germline lookup yields CDR1 LNHDA and CDR2 SQIVND (reference sequence). The CDR3 length is 16 residues. The CDR3 nucleotides are TGTGCCAGTAGTATAGATCGGGGACTCCTTCAAGAGACCCAGTACTTC. Translating gives CASSIDRGLLQETQYF.

The chain has TRBV9 and TRBJ2-1; maybe TRBD2 (6 bases). This CDR3 comprises 17 residues. Trimming stripped 0 bases from V and 4 bases from J, with 17 bases between. CDR1 is SGDLS and CDR2 is YYNGEE in the germline V gene. The CDR3 here is CASSVVRGSSGYNEQFF. The DNA of the CDR3 is TGTGCCAGCAGCGTAGTTCGGGGGAGTTCTGGGTACAATGAGCAGTTCTTC.

The chain is built from TRBV6-6 and TRBJ1-2; D possibly corresponds to TRBD1 (6 bases). CDR1 and CDR2 (germline): MNHNY, SVGAGI (reference sequence). Trimming removed 6 bases at V and 0 bases at J, with 11 bases between. There are 14 residues in the CDR3. The CDR3 region is CASSRQEANYGYTF. In DNA form, the CDR3 reads TGTGCCAGCAGCCGACAGGAAGCTAACTATGGCTACACCTTC.

This sequence joins TRBV6-4 and TRBJ2-1; possible D gene TRBD2, 5 bases. Germline V gene data show CDR1 as MRHNA and CDR2 as SNTAGT. CDR3 length: 14 amino acids. The ends were cut back, 0 bases at V and 6 bases at J, with 9 bases in the middle. The CDR3 DNA sequence: TGTGCCAGCAGTGACTCTGCGGGCCCCAATGAGCAGTTCTTC. Amino acid sequence: CASSDSAGPNEQFF.